The next 27 T cell receptor beta chains were all read from a single sample in a study of blood T cell repertoires in COVID-19 (dated by TCRdb to between 2020 and 2021). Libraries were built with the immunoSEQ multiplex PCR assay. The source is immuneACCESS, and TCRdb retained only in-frame sequences with V and J called. Part of the clones is not carried over; for the studies checked, unresolved V genes explain less than half of this, and the remainder is unexplained. The sample profile shows more than 95,000 clones; roughly 80% of them were found once. Together, the top ten hold 2% to 2.5% of the sample. Sequenced: peripheral blood. All receptors derive from a man aged 25-45 years with acute or convalescent COVID-19.

V usage is TRBV9 and J usage is TRBJ1-5; TRBD1 aligns across 10 bases. The germline V gene has CDR1 SGDLS and CDR2 YYNGEE. CDR3 length: 14 amino acids. V lost 4 bases, J lost 6 bases, and 4 bases stayed unmatched. The CDR3 spells CASSLGTGAQPQHF. The CDR3 region has the DNA TGTGCCAGCAGCCTTGGGACAGGGGCTCAGCCCCAGCATTTT.

V gene TRBV7-9 combines with J gene TRBJ1-1, with D possibly matching TRBD1 (6 bases). The germline gives CDR1 SEHNR, CDR2 FQNEAQ (reference sequence). This CDR3 comprises 13 residues. V was trimmed by 3 bases and J by 9 bases, leaving 14 bases between them. CDR3 residues: CASSFGQGQKAFF. The CDR3, as DNA: TGTGCCAGCAGCTTTGGCCAGGGACAAAAAGCTTTCTTT.

This clone was observed once. The V gene is TRBV7-9, the J gene TRBJ2-7; tentative D call: TRBD1 (6 bases). The CDR3 has 14 amino acids. Deletions cut 5 bases from V and 0 bases from J, with 11 bases between. In germline, CDR1 is SEHNR, CDR2 FQNEAQ (reference sequence). CDR3 region: CASSGRDNSYEQYF. The CDR3 region has the DNA TGTGCCAGCAGCGGACGGGACAACTCCTACGAGCAGTACTTC. Together with reference TRBV7-9 and TRBJ2-7, the CDR3 gives the full variable domain: DTGVSQNPRHKITKRGQNVTFRCDPISEHNRLYWYRQTLGQGPEFLTYFQNEAQLEKSRLLSDRFSAERPKGSFSTLEIQRTEQGDSAMYLCASSGRDNSYEQYFGPGTRLTVT.

The chain uses TRBV27 and TRBJ2-7; weak D call: TRBD2 (6 bases). Trimming stripped 2 bases from V and 4 bases from J, with 24 bases between. The CDR3 sequence is 18 residues long. CDR1 and CDR2 (germline): MNHEY, SMNVEV (reference sequence). Written as DNA, the CDR3 is TGTGCCAGCAGTTTACCCCCTCGGGCTAGCGCTAGCCCTTACGAGCAGTACGTC. Amino acids: CASSLPPRASASPYEQYV.

The chain carries TRBV30 and TRBJ2-2; 9 bases are shared with TRBD1. CDR1 is GTSNPN and CDR2 is SVGIG in the germline V gene (reference sequence). The CDR3 is made up of 16 amino acids. With 2 bases clipped from V and 5 bases from J, the junction kept 9 bases outside the gene matches. The CDR3 loop is CAWSPAGTGRTGELFF. The CDR3 DNA is TGTGCCTGGAGTCCGGCCGGGACAGGGAGGACCGGGGAGCTGTTTTTT.

The V gene is TRBV19, the J gene TRBJ2-1; TRBD2 matches at 11 bases. The germline gives CDR1 LNHDA, CDR2 SQIVND (reference sequence). J gave up 4 bases and V 5 bases, and 7 bases lay outside the gene matches. CDR3 length: 16 amino acids. The CDR3 loop is CASSGTSGDGYNEQFF. CDR3 bases: TGTGCCAGTAGTGGGACTAGCGGAGACGGATACAATGAGCAGTTCTTC.

The gene calls are TRBV27 and TRBJ2-1; TRBD1 is a possible D gene (6 bases). CDR3 length: 15 amino acids. Trimming pared 5 bases from V and 8 bases from J, leaving 19 bases between. Germline loops: CDR1 MNHEY, CDR2 SMNVEV (reference sequence). The CDR3: CASSLKLPRTDEQFF. DNA of the CDR3: TGTGCCAGCAGTCTAAAACTACCCCGGACAGATGAGCAGTTCTTC.

The chain links TRBV6-1 to TRBJ2-7; perhaps TRBD2 as D (6 bases). Trimming stripped 2 bases from V and 1 base from J, with 12 bases between. In germline, CDR1 is MNHNS, CDR2 SASEGT. The CDR3 contains 15 residues. DNA for the CDR3: TGTGCCAGCAGTGAATGGAACGGGGGATCCTACGAGCAGTACTTC. Its protein is CASSEWNGGSYEQYF.

CDR3 bases: TGTGCCAGCAGTGACACTTTCAGGGGACGGAATCAGCCCCAGCATTTT. Its protein is CASSDTFRGRNQPQHF. The V gene is TRBV6-1, the J gene TRBJ1-5; perhaps TRBD1 as D (6 bases). The length of the CDR3 is 16 residues. The V end was cut by 3 bases, the J end by 4 bases, with 16 bases between. Germline V CDR1 and CDR2: MNHNS, SASEGT.

V gene TRBV5-6 combines with J gene TRBJ1-1, with 8 bases fitting TRBD1. There are 15 residues in the CDR3. Trimming at V came to 0 bases and at J to 6 bases, leaving 7 bases not matched to a gene. Germline CDR1 SGHDT, CDR2 YYEEEE. The CDR3 DNA reads as TGTGCCAGCAGCTTGGCCGGGACAGGTTATGCTGAAGCTTTCTTT. It yields the protein CASSLAGTGYAEAFF.

The V gene is TRBV3-1 (or the pseudogene TRBV3-2), the J gene TRBJ2-1; 10 bases are a match to TRBD1. The CDR3 totals 14 residues. V shed 6 bases and J 6 bases; nucleotides not matched to a gene: 5. Germline V gene lookup returns CDR1 LGHDT and CDR2 YNNKEL (reference sequence). The CDR3 sequence: CASRRQGAGNEQFF. In DNA, the CDR3 is TGTGCCAGCAGGCGACAGGGGGCGGGCAATGAGCAGTTCTTC.

The rearrangement joins TRBV30 to TRBJ2-3, with D possibly being TRBD2 (5 bases). The CDR3 has 14 residues. Germline V lookup: CDR1 GTSNPN, CDR2 SVGIG (reference sequence). V was shortened by 3 bases and J by 1 base, with 11 bases between the two germline ends. The CDR3 loop is CAWSGESRTDTQYF. The CDR3 DNA reads TGTGCCTGGAGCGGGGAGTCCCGCACAGATACGCAGTATTTT.

The chain couples TRBV3-1 (or the pseudogene TRBV3-2) to TRBJ1-1; D remains ambiguous. Trimming removed 0 bases at V and 10 bases at J, with 6 bases between. The CDR3 is 11 amino acids. Germline loops: CDR1 LGHDT, CDR2 YNNKEL (reference sequence). CDR3 sequence reads: CASSQDGGAFF. DNA for the CDR3: TGTGCCAGCAGCCAAGACGGTGGAGCTTTCTTT.

On this clone itself: At one end, the junction sequence differs from germline, possibly due to a read error. The J gene is TRBJ2-1, the V gene TRBV9; 8 nucleotides match TRBD2. CDR1 is SGDLS and CDR2 is YYNGEE in the germline V gene. The CDR3 runs to 13 residues. The CDR3 DNA is TGTGCCAGCAGCGTTACGGCGGGGGGATACACAATCTTC. Translated, it gives CASSVTAGGYTIF.

In this sample, this clone turned up a few times. The chain carries TRBV29-1 and TRBJ2-7; 10 nucleotides line up with TRBD1. With V trimmed by 6 bases and J by 6 bases, 11 bases remained unmatched. Germline CDR1 reads SQVTM; CDR2 reads ANQGSEA. This CDR3 region has 14 residues. CDR3 amino acids: CSVESGQGRREQYF. Here the CDR3 DNA reads TGCAGCGTCGAATCGGGACAGGGGAGGCGCGAGCAGTACTTC.

The J gene is TRBJ1-2, the V gene TRBV7-3; D may be TRBD1 (5 bases). V lost 0 bases and J 10 bases, leaving 12 bases between the germline ends. Germline V gives CDR1 SGHTA, CDR2 FQGTGA. CDR3 length: 13 residues. The CDR3 bases are TGTGCCAGCAGCTTAACCCAGGGCGGTCACTACACCTTC. Its protein is CASSLTQGGHYTF.

This clone was detected a few times. This sequence joins TRBV4-2 and TRBJ1-2; the match to TRBD1 covers 7 bases. Germline-derived CDR1 and CDR2 are LGHNA and YNFKEQ. V lost 4 bases and J lost 4; bases outside the gene matches: 9. This CDR3 comprises 15 residues. CDR3 in DNA: TGTGCCAGCAGCCCCCAGGGGGACCTCTTCTATGGCTACACCTTC. Amino acids: CASSPQGDLFYGYTF.

The rearrangement joins TRBV6-5 to TRBJ1-1; D not certain. The germline V gene encodes CDR1 MNHEY and CDR2 SVGAGI. The CDR3 contains 15 residues. The V end was cut by 3 bases, the J end by 1 base, with 12 bases between. CDR3 amino acids: CASSYRPRGNTEAFF. The CDR3 DNA reads as TGTGCCAGCAGTTATCGTCCACGCGGGAACACTGAAGCTTTCTTT.

This clone has just one count. The chain has TRBV3-1 (or the pseudogene TRBV3-2) and TRBJ2-1; D perhaps matches TRBD1 (7 bases). V lost 8 bases, J lost 5 bases, and 19 bases lay in between. The germline CDR1 and CDR2 sequences are LGHDT and YNNKEL (reference sequence). The CDR3 contains 15 residues. This CDR3 reads CASARGLARNNEQFF. In nucleotides, the CDR3 is TGTGCCAGCGCGAGGGGGCTAGCGAGAAACAATGAGCAGTTCTTC.

The V gene is TRBV20-1, the J gene TRBJ1-6; a weak D match, TRBD1 (5 bases). This CDR3 has 14 amino acids. CDR1 is DFQATT and CDR2 is SNEGSKA in the germline V gene (reference sequence). Trimming shortened V by 3 bases and J by 7 bases, and 13 bases separated the two germline ends. CDR3 residues: CSASSQGGNSPLHF. The CDR3 coding sequence is TGCAGTGCTAGTAGCCAGGGAGGCAATTCACCCCTCCACTTT.

This rearrangement joins TRBV30 to TRBJ2-1; D is unresolved. The CDR3 covers 13 residues. The germline V gene encodes CDR1 GTSNPN and CDR2 SVGIG (reference sequence). Trimming removed 8 bases from V and 0 bases from J, with 11 bases in between. CDR3 in DNA: TGTGCCGGTTATAAGAGCTCCTACAATGAGCAGTTCTTC. Residues: CAGYKSSYNEQFF.

This chain joins TRBV24-1 and TRBJ2-1; 11 nucleotides agree with TRBD2. Germline CDR1 KGHDR, CDR2 SFDVKD. V was clipped by 3 bases and J by 5 bases; unmatched bases: 5. The CDR3 extends over 16 amino acids. The chain's CDR3 is CATSDPGTSGNNEQFF. CDR3 bases: TGTGCCACCAGTGATCCCGGGACTAGCGGAAACAATGAGCAGTTCTTC.

This clone was detected only a few times. The chain is built from TRBV6-5 and TRBJ1-2, with TRBD1 matching 8 bases. In germline, CDR1 is MNHEY, CDR2 SVGAGI. The CDR3 consists of 13 residues. Unmatched junction bases numbered 2, after V lost 2 bases and J lost 6 bases. CDR3 nucleotide sequence: TGTGCCAGCAGTTACCAGGGGGCGGATGGCTACACCTTC. Protein product: CASSYQGADGYTF.

This chain joins TRBV24-1 and TRBJ2-5, with 7 bases aligning to TRBD2. The CDR3 runs to 13 residues. The germline V gene encodes CDR1 KGHDR and CDR2 SFDVKD. V gave up 6 bases and J gave up 3 bases; unmatched junction bases: 3. CDR3 DNA: TGTGCCACCAGTAGAAGCGGGGAAGAGACCCAGTACTTC. It codes for CATSRSGEETQYF.

The chain joins TRBV10-1 to TRBJ1-2, with TRBD1 identical over 8 bases. The germline CDR1 and CDR2 sequences are WNHNN and SYGVQD (reference sequence). The trim removed 2 bases at V and 4 bases at J, leaving 12 bases unmatched. There are 17 residues in the CDR3. The CDR3, as DNA: TGCGCCAGCAGTGAGAATCTGGACAGGGAAAACGGCTATGGCTACACCTTC. Translation: CASSENLDRENGYGYTF.

The chain combines TRBV19 with TRBJ1-2; D is ambiguous. Germline assignment: CDR1 LNHDA and CDR2 SQIVND (reference sequence). The ends were cut back, 2 bases at V and 8 bases at J, with 15 bases in the middle. This CDR3 is built from 14 residues. As DNA, the CDR3 is TGTGCCAGTAGTATAAATTTCTACCGGGGAGGCTACACCTTC. Translated, it gives CASSINFYRGGYTF.

This clone came up a few times. This chain links TRBV11-1 with TRBJ2-5; 9 nucleotides agree with TRBD2. CDR1 and CDR2 (germline): SGHAT, FQDESV (reference sequence). This CDR3 is 15 amino acids long. Germline trimming cut 5 bases from V and 9 bases from J; bases unmatched to any gene: 13. CDR3 protein: CASSHWTSEVVAQYF. In nucleotides, the CDR3 is TGTGCCAGCAGCCACTGGACTAGCGAGGTGGTTGCCCAGTACTTC.